This paragraph covers one T cell receptor beta chain sequence. The antigen is not known. This CDR3 contains 15 residues. V lost 4 bases to trimming and J lost 1 base; unmatched junction nucleotides: 6. Germline CDR1 and CDR2: DFQATT and SNEGSKA (reference sequence). This sample stems from a study of blood T cells in healthy people across ages. Whole-study results and caveats: Both higher diversity and more naive CD4+ cells marked long-lived donors when set against aged donors.

For the second PCR, which ran for roughly 6 to 11 cycles, a sample-barcoded 5' primer and a J-beta primer mix were used. TCRdb re-called the 5' RACE reads through MiXCR, storing one row per CDR3 protein. Of roughly 1,500,000 distinct CDR3 sequences listed, around 42% are singletons. The chain combines TRBV20-1 with TRBJ2-3; 9 positions agree with TRBD1. The sequence was collected from a woman aged 18-29 years in good health. Sample: blood. For the CDR3, the DNA is TGCAGTGCTAACGACAGGGGGTCGGGCACAGATACGCAGTATTTT. Translating it yields CSANDRGSGTDTQYF.